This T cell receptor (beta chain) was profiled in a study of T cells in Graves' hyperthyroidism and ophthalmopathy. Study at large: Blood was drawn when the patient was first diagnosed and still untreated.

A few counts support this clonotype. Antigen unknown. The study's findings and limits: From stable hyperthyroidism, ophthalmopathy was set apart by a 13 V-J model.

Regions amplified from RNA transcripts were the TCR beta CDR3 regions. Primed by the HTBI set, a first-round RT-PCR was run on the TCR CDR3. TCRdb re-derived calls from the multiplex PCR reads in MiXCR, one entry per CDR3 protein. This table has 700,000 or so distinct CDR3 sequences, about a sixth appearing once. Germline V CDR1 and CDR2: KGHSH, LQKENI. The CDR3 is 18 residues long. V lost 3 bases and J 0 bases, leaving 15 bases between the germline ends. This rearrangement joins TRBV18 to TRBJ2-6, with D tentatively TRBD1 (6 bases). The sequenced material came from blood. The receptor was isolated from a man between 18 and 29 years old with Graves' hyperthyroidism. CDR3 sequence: CASSPVVGANSGANVLTF. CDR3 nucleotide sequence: TGTGCCAGCTCACCGGTGGTGGGGGCTAACTCTGGGGCCAACGTCCTGACTTTC.